One and the same sample provided the 23 T cell receptor beta chains below, sequenced in a study of T cell responses to AZD1222 COVID-19 vaccine. Libraries were prepared by immunoSEQ multiplex PCR; TCRdb keeps only in-frame clonotypes and omits some of them. The sample holds more than 95,000 clones, about 90% seen once. The sequencing used peripheral blood, collected on day 0 of AZD1222 vaccination. Receptors were obtained from an adult in good health.

This clone was found once. The chain couples TRBV7-9 to TRBJ1-5; 8 nucleotides agree with TRBD1. V was pared by 1 base and J by 6 bases, with 8 bases of the junction left unmatched. Germline lookup yields CDR1 SEHNR and CDR2 FQNEAQ (reference sequence). This CDR3 is 16 amino acids long. The CDR3 here is CASSLGTGRVAQPQHF. CDR3 sequence (DNA): TGTGCCAGCAGCTTAGGGACAGGGCGAGTAGCTCAGCCCCAGCATTTT.

V gene TRBV19 combines with J gene TRBJ2-7; TRBD1 matches at 7 bases. Trimming at V came to 1 base and at J to 4 bases, leaving 4 bases not matched to a gene. There are 14 residues in the CDR3. Germline CDR1 is LNHDA and CDR2 is SQIVND (reference sequence). CDR3 nucleotides: TGTGCCAGTAGTATAGTAGGGGGCCTATACGAGCAGTACTTC. It specifies CASSIVGGLYEQYF.

The chain is built from TRBV7-9 and TRBJ1-1, with 8 bases aligning to TRBD1. Per the germline V gene, CDR1 is SEHNR and CDR2 is FQNEAQ (reference sequence). CDR3 length: 13 residues. V was pared by 10 bases and J by 1 base, with 5 bases of the junction left unmatched. The CDR3 nucleotides are TGTGCCAACCAGGGGGCCCCGAACACTGAAGCTTTCTTT. Translation: CANQGAPNTEAFF.

This chain joins TRBV2 and TRBJ1-2, with D perhaps matching TRBD1 (6 bases). The CDR3 covers 15 residues. V lost 8 bases and J lost 4, with 20 bases in between. CDR1 SNHLY and CDR2 FYNNEI come from the germline V gene. For the CDR3, the DNA is TGTGCCAGCCGAGCCGGCCTGGGAGGGGGCTATGGCTACACCTTC. Translation gives CASRAGLGGGYGYTF.

The chain employs TRBV29-1 and TRBJ2-3; TRBD2 agrees at 10 bases. The CDR3 contains 13 residues. V trimming: 3 bases; J trimming: 6 bases; junction bases outside the gene matches: 3. Germline lookup yields CDR1 SQVTM and CDR2 ANQGSEA. CDR3 bases: TGCAGCGTTGAGGGTAGCGGGAGGGATACGCAGTATTTT. This codes for CSVEGSGRDTQYF.

The chain combines TRBV3-1 (or the pseudogene TRBV3-2) with TRBJ2-5; no reliable D call. Trimming left V 0 bases short and J 5 bases short, with 4 bases between. The V gene's germline CDR1 is LGHDT and CDR2 YNNKEL (reference sequence). The CDR3 consists of 12 residues. CDR3 sequence (DNA): TGTGCCAGCAGCCAAGATATGGAGACCCAGTACTTC. As protein: CASSQDMETQYF.

This rearrangement joins TRBV5-1 to TRBJ2-1; 7 positions agree with TRBD2. The CDR3 is made up of 17 amino acids. J lost 8 bases, V lost 0 bases, and 14 bases had no gene match. CDR1 and CDR2 from the germline V gene are SGHRS and YFSETQ. In nucleotides, the CDR3 is TGCGCCAGCAGCTTGGCCTATGGGACTACCAGGTCGGATGAGCAGTTCTTC. This gives the protein CASSLAYGTTRSDEQFF.

This chain links TRBV9 with TRBJ2-2; D is ambiguous. Trimming cost V 0 bases and J 4 bases, with 19 bases left between them. This CDR3 is 18 amino acids long. Germline V gene lookup returns CDR1 SGDLS and CDR2 YYNGEE. In nucleotides, the CDR3 is TGTGCCAGCAGCGTAGATGTGAGGAAACCGATCCGCACCGGGGAGCTGTTTTTT. It yields the protein CASSVDVRKPIRTGELFF.

The chain is built from TRBV6-5 and TRBJ2-1, with a possible D match to TRBD2 (5 bases). Deletions cut 5 bases from V and 7 bases from J, with 15 bases between. The CDR3 has 14 residues. The germline V gene encodes CDR1 MNHEY and CDR2 SVGAGI. The CDR3 spells CASSPWEPPNEQFF. In DNA, the CDR3 is TGTGCCAGCAGTCCGTGGGAGCCCCCAAATGAGCAGTTCTTC.

The chain combines TRBV4-1 with TRBJ2-7, with no clear D. This CDR3 has 12 amino acids. The germline gives CDR1 MGHRA, CDR2 YSYEKL. V lost 6 bases, J lost 6 bases, and 12 bases lay in between. CDR3 loop: CASRLPGGEQYF. The CDR3 nucleotides read TGCGCCAGCAGACTTCCCGGCGGCGAGCAGTACTTC.

The chain employs TRBV7-9 and TRBJ2-6, with D tentatively TRBD2 (5 bases). This CDR3 is built from 18 residues. V was shortened by 4 bases and J by 0 bases, with 16 bases between the two germline ends. The germline V gene has CDR1 SEHNR and CDR2 FQNEAQ (reference sequence). The CDR3 sequence: CASSSGNKRYSGANVLTF. DNA of the CDR3: TGTGCCAGCAGCTCCGGGAATAAGCGCTACTCTGGGGCCAACGTCCTGACTTTC.

The gene calls are TRBV3-1 (or the pseudogene TRBV3-2) and TRBJ2-2; D may be TRBD1 (6 bases). The CDR3 extends over 15 amino acids. The V and J ends lost 4 bases and 4 bases respectively, with 13 bases between them. Germline V lookup: CDR1 LGHDT, CDR2 YNNKEL (reference sequence). The CDR3 loop reads CASSLRDIGTGELFF. The CDR3 bases are TGTGCCAGCAGCCTCCGGGACATAGGCACCGGGGAGCTGTTTTTT.

The V call is TRBV2, the J call TRBJ2-2, with 7 bases aligning to TRBD1. Germline loops: CDR1 SNHLY, CDR2 FYNNEI. The trim removed 6 bases at V and 4 bases at J, leaving 8 bases unmatched. This CDR3 is built from 15 residues. CDR3 in amino acids: CASRRQGTGTGELFF. Written as DNA, the CDR3 is TGTGCCAGCAGAAGACAGGGAACGGGCACCGGGGAGCTGTTTTTT.

This clone was seen just once. The chain has TRBV27 and TRBJ2-7; D is uncertain. Per the germline V gene, CDR1 is MNHEY and CDR2 is SMNVEV (reference sequence). V lost 8 bases and J lost 0, with 17 bases in between. The CDR3 extends over 15 amino acids. CDR3 loop: CASGETERISYEQYF. DNA for the CDR3: TGTGCCAGCGGTGAAACAGAGAGGATCTCCTACGAGCAGTACTTC.

CDR3 coding DNA: TGTGCCAGCAGTTCAAGAAACACCGGGGAGCTGTTTTTT. It codes for CASSSRNTGELFF. V is TRBV28 and J is TRBJ2-2; D remains ambiguous. The CDR3 is 13 residues long. Germline CDR1 and CDR2: MDHEN and SYDVKM. Trimming shortened V by 4 bases and J by 2 bases, and 5 bases separated the two germline ends.

V is TRBV6-5 and J is TRBJ1-1; D unclear. The ends were cut back, 7 bases at V and 5 bases at J, with 8 bases in the middle. The CDR3 sequence is 11 residues long. Germline CDR1 MNHEY, CDR2 SVGAGI. CDR3 amino acids: CASTVGTEAFF. CDR3 coding DNA: TGTGCCAGCACCGTCGGGACTGAAGCTTTCTTT.

The chain employs TRBV6-5 and TRBJ2-7; 12 bases match TRBD2. V shed 6 bases and J 4 bases; nucleotides not matched to a gene: 4. The CDR3 is 14 amino acids. Per germline, CDR1 MNHEY and CDR2 SVGAGI. CDR3 nucleotides: TGTGCCAGCAGGAGGACTAGCGGGACGTACGAGCAGTACTTC. It translates to CASRRTSGTYEQYF.

The rearrangement links TRBV4-2 to TRBJ1-3; a possible D gene is TRBD1 (5 bases). Germline-derived CDR1 and CDR2 are LGHNA and YNFKEQ. The CDR3 extends over 17 amino acids. Trimming pared 5 bases from V and 0 bases from J, leaving 17 bases between. This chain's CDR3 is CASSSWGTANSGNTIYF. The CDR3 bases are TGTGCCAGCAGCTCTTGGGGGACTGCCAACTCTGGAAACACCATATATTTT.

J is TRBJ1-4 and V is TRBV4-1; D gene uncertain. The CDR3 length is 15 residues. The germline gives CDR1 MGHRA, CDR2 YSYEKL. V was trimmed by 1 base and J by 7 bases, leaving 13 bases between them. The CDR3 protein is CASSQVPSSSEKLFF. Written as DNA, the CDR3 is TGCGCCAGCAGCCAAGTGCCAAGTTCAAGTGAAAAACTGTTTTTT.

The V gene is TRBV7-9, the J gene TRBJ1-1, with D possibly matching TRBD1 (5 bases). The germline CDR1 and CDR2 sequences are SEHNR and FQNEAQ (reference sequence). This CDR3 is built from 15 residues. Trimming took 2 bases from V and 6 from J, leaving 16 bases between them. The CDR3 region is CASSLYGGVSPEAFF. The CDR3 DNA reads TGTGCCAGCAGCTTATATGGGGGGGTCTCCCCTGAAGCTTTCTTT.

The rearrangement links TRBV28 to TRBJ1-5, with TRBD1 as a possible D gene (6 bases). The germline CDR1 and CDR2 sequences are MDHEN and SYDVKM. The ends were cut back, 2 bases at V and 4 bases at J, with 15 bases in the middle. The CDR3 sequence is 16 residues long. The CDR3 here is CASSLPGAVPNQPQHF. CDR3 bases: TGTGCCAGCAGTTTACCAGGGGCAGTCCCAAATCAGCCCCAGCATTTT.

This rearrangement joins TRBV10-2 to TRBJ2-5; unclear D gene. Germline CDR1 is WSHSY and CDR2 is SAAADI. This CDR3 contains 14 residues. V was clipped by 3 bases and J by 0 bases, with 8 bases between them. CDR3 coding DNA: TGCGCCAGCAGTGAAGTCGATCACCAAGAGACCCAGTACTTC. It codes for CASSEVDHQETQYF.

This sequence joins TRBV2 and TRBJ2-1; TRBD2 matches 9 bases. J gave up 4 bases and V 4 bases, and 8 bases lay outside the gene matches. This CDR3 comprises 16 residues. CDR1 SNHLY and CDR2 FYNNEI come from the germline V gene. The CDR3 DNA reads TGTGCCAGCAGTGTCCGACTAGCGGAGTTTTACAATGAGCAGTTCTTC. Amino acids: CASSVRLAEFYNEQFF.